The clone carrying this T cell receptor beta chain came up once. This entry belongs to a study of blood T cell repertoires in COVID-19. Study in general: Spain, Italy and the United States supplied samples that represented acute and convalescent COVID-19. PBMCs, B-cell-depleted T cells, or T cells provided the cDNA or gDNA that made up the material.

The table came from immunoSEQ multiplex PCR; TCRdb's copy has only in-frame clones and leaves some out. Here the sample spans 150,000 to 200,000 clones, about 88% being singletons. Participants' reported clinical history set cohort assignment. The CDR3 runs to 16 residues. Looked up from germline, CDR1 is LNHDA and CDR2 is SQIVND (reference sequence). Trimming took 0 bases from V and 4 from J; bases not matched to a gene: 6. The chain carries TRBV19 and TRBJ2-7; 10 bases are shared with TRBD1. This clonotype originated in a woman aged 40 to 55 with acute COVID-19. The sequencing sample was made of PBMCs or T cells enriched from blood (not recorded which). The CDR3 protein is CASSIETDRGRYEQYF. As DNA, the CDR3 is TGTGCCAGTAGTATAGAAACCGACAGGGGGCGATACGAGCAGTACTTC.